This T cell receptor beta chain was documented in a study of radiotherapy plus CTLA-4 blockade in lung cancer. Study results and limitations: Response, reportedly, was best predicted by interferon-beta along with early blood T cell clone dynamics.

J gave up 5 bases and V 0 bases, and 6 bases lay outside the gene matches. CDR1 and CDR2 (germline): SGHRS, YFSETQ. The CDR3 is 16 residues long. Clones were sequenced by immunoSEQ multiplex PCR, and TCRdb holds only the in-frame ones, with some missing. The data hold 40,000 or so clones, with about 63% observed a single time. This clone was seen a few times. Its antigen is not identified. The specimen was peripheral blood, collected from a patient treated with radiotherapy plus ipilimumab. The receptor's source is a human donor with non-small cell lung cancer who had a partial response to radiotherapy plus ipilimumab. The chain is built from TRBV5-1 and TRBJ2-3, with 10 positions matching TRBD2. The CDR3 nucleotides read TGCGCCAGCAGCTTGGTTCTAGCGGGGGAGATAGATACGCAGTATTTT. Its translation is CASSLVLAGEIDTQYF.